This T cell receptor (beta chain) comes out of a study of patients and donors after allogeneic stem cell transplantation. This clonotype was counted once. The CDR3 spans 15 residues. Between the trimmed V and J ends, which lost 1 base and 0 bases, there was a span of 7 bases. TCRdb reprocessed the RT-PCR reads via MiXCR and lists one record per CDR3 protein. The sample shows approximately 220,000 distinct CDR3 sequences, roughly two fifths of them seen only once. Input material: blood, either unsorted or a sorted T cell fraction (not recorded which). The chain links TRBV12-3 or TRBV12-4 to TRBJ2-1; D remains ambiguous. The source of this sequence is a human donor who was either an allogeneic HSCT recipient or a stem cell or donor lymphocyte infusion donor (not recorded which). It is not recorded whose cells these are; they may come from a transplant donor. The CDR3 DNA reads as TGTGCCAGCAGTTTAGGGTATTACTCCTACAATGAGCAGTTCTTC. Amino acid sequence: CASSLGYYSYNEQFF.